The source of this T cell receptor (beta chain) is a study of OX40 agonist ivuxolimab in advanced cancers. This table comes from immunoSEQ multiplex PCR, and its TCRdb copy is limited to in-frame clones, with some not included. The sample contains around 92,000 clones, approximately 94% of which appear only once. The germline V and J ends were trimmed by 8 bases and 7 bases, with 8 bases remaining between them. In germline, CDR1 is MNHNS, CDR2 SASEGT. The CDR3 runs 11 residues. The material sequenced was CD4+ or CD8+ T cells sorted from blood, taken in a trial of the OX40 agonist ivuxolimab. The source is an adult with an advanced solid tumor such as melanoma, head and neck, liver or kidney cancer. The rearrangement links TRBV6-1 to TRBJ1-4, with a possible D match to TRBD1 (5 bases). The CDR3 loop is CASLGGEKLFF. DNA for the CDR3: TGTGCCAGCTTGGGGGGTGAAAAACTGTTTTTT.